This T cell receptor (beta chain) was found in a study of cytomegalovirus exposure and HLA in healthy donors. This clone was counted only a few times. This CDR3 is built from 13 residues. The V segment lost 9 bases and the J segment 0 bases; nucleotides outside the gene matches: 4. Germline loops: CDR1 LNHDA, CDR2 SQIVND (reference sequence). PCR amplification relied on 60 Vbeta primers (plus 13 Jbeta primers). Method: immunoSEQ multiplex PCR; TCRdb's copy keeps in-frame clones and lacks some. This sample has around 120,000 clones, with more than 65% found just once. This receptor was taken from a man aged 18 to 29 in good health and CMV-seronegative. The chain links TRBV19 to TRBJ1-1, with 7 bases matching TRBD1. Source material: PBMCs. The CDR3 nucleotides are TGTGCCAGCACCGACAGGGTGAACACTGAAGCTTTCTTT. It encodes CASTDRVNTEAFF.